This TCR beta chain emerged from a study of T cells after yellow fever vaccination. Whole-study findings and limits: The appearance of a small share of clonotypes in both CD4 and CD8 compartments was observed. A weaker but faster secondary response was observed, peaking on day 5 versus 15. Reappearance after the booster was observed for most primary-vaccination clones (roughly 97% CD4, over 75% CD8).

TCR cDNA, made by 5'RACE template switching, carried an added universal primer site and UMIs. Using its own MiXCR run on the 5' RACE reads, TCRdb lists one record per CDR3 protein. The sample contains about 400,000 distinct CDR3 sequences, approximately 6% of which appear only once. V gave up 7 bases and J gave up 1 base; unmatched junction bases: 6. This CDR3 spans 15 amino acids. Germline V lookup: CDR1 SGDLS, CDR2 YYNGEE. This clonotype was recorded at least ten times. Antigen: not known. The V and J genes are TRBV9 and TRBJ2-1; TRBD2 aligns across 9 bases. The receptor's source is a man aged 25 to 40 who received the YFV17D yellow fever vaccine. The input for sequencing was PBMCs, taken 5 days after the yellow fever booster vaccination. CDR3 loop: CASDRSGRSYNEQFF. The CDR3 DNA follows: TGTGCCAGCGATCGGAGCGGGAGGTCCTACAATGAGCAGTTCTTC.